This record looks at one TCR beta chain sequence and its context. Its antigen is currently unknown. The sample originates from a study of cytomegalovirus exposure and HLA in healthy donors. Study-level background: Of all 400 or so donors who were genotyped, 70% to 85% belonged to the Caucasian-associated ancestry cluster. Study-wide results and caveats: In a later analysis, several top co-occurrence clusters appeared linked to parvovirus B19, influenza, CMV and Epstein-Barr virus. Fewer N-insertions (relative to the 666-donor mean) were reportedly seen in an Asian-associated ancestry cluster in a later analysis. Rarity characterized most TCR sequences, yet some public TCRs appeared in many donors.

PCR primers comprised 60 Vbeta and 13 Jbeta primers. Repertoires were generated with immunoSEQ multiplex PCR, while TCRdb's copy carries only in-frame clones and drops some. The sample yields some 140,000 clones, around 70% seen once. This TCR was recovered from a man aged 30 to 39 in good health and CMV-seronegative. The sequenced sample consisted of PBMCs.

As DNA, the CDR3 is TGTGCCAGCAGCTTGGCCAGGGGGCCTCCTATGAACACTGAAGCTTTCTTT. The encoded protein is CASSLARGPPMNTEAFF. The rearrangement uses TRBV5-4 and TRBJ1-1; 8 nucleotides match TRBD1. Losses at the gene ends were 0 bases for V and 0 bases for J; bases not matched to a gene: 7. Germline V gene sequence: CDR1 SGHNT, CDR2 YYREEE (reference sequence). The CDR3 loop spans 17 amino acids.